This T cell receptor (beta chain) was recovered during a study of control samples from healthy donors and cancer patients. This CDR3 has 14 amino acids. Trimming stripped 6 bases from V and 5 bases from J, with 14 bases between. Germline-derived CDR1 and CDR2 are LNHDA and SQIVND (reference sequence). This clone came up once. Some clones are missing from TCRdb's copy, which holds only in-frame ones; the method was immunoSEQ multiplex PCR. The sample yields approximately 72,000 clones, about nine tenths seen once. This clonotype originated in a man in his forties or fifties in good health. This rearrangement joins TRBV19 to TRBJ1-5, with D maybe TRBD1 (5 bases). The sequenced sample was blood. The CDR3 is CASRPGAGYQPQHF. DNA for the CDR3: TGTGCCAGTAGGCCTGGGGCAGGATATCAGCCCCAGCATTTT.